These 22 T cell receptor beta chains share one sample of origin, sequenced in a study of CD8 T cells in Susac syndrome. An input of about 0.5 to 1 ug of RNA was subjected to reverse transcription using random hexamers. TCRdb reanalysed the immunoSEQ multiplex PCR reads using MiXCR and keeps one entry per CDR3 protein. The sample holds about 190,000 distinct CDR3 sequences, 85% to 95% seen once. Source material: CD8+ T cells from PBMCs. These receptor sequences come from a human donor with Susac syndrome.

The chain recombines TRBV20-1 with TRBJ2-7; possible D gene TRBD1, 6 bases. The CDR3 totals 13 residues. V dropped 3 bases and J dropped 1 base, with 10 bases sitting between them. Per germline, CDR1 DFQATT and CDR2 SNEGSKA (reference sequence). The CDR3 spells CSASGQTSYEQYF. The CDR3 bases are TGCAGTGCTAGCGGACAGACTTCCTACGAGCAGTACTTC.

The V call is TRBV28, the J call TRBJ1-5; D is perhaps TRBD1 (5 bases). The CDR3 is 15 residues long. The germline V gene encodes CDR1 MDHEN and CDR2 SYDVKM. V was trimmed by 2 bases and J by 1 base, leaving 9 bases between them. CDR3 residues: CASSLGAASNQPQHF. The CDR3 nucleotides read TGTGCCAGCAGTTTAGGGGCTGCAAGCAATCAGCCCCAGCATTTT.

The chain couples TRBV18 to TRBJ1-1; 7 bases align to TRBD1. Germline V gives CDR1 KGHSH, CDR2 LQKENI. The CDR3 covers 13 residues. The V gene end was trimmed by 6 bases and the J gene end by 7 bases; junction bases not matched to a gene: 8. The CDR3 DNA reads TGTGCCAGCTCTCCGGGACAGAGACTTGAAGCTTTCTTT. Translated, it gives CASSPGQRLEAFF. The full variable domain, with the rest looked up from reference TRBV18 and TRBJ1-1, is NAGVMQNPRHLVRRRGQEARLRCSPMKGHSHVYWYRQLPEEGLKFMVYLQKENIIDESGMPKERFSAEFPKEGPSILRIQQVVRGDSAAYFCASSPGQRLEAFFGQGTRLTVV.

V and J are TRBV7-9 and TRBJ2-7; D is tentatively TRBD1 or TRBD2 (6 bases each). CDR3 size: 12 residues. Germline V CDR1 and CDR2: SEHNR, FQNEAQ (reference sequence). V was cut by 7 bases and J by 6 bases, with 13 bases left in between. CDR3 DNA sequence: TGTGCCAGCACCGGAGGGGGGAGCGAGCAGTACTTC. Protein: CASTGGGSEQYF.

The chain links TRBV3-1 to TRBJ2-3; TRBD2 agrees at 13 bases. The length of the CDR3 is 19 residues. In germline, CDR1 is LGHDT, CDR2 YNNKEL (reference sequence). V gave up 0 bases and J gave up 1 base; unmatched junction bases: 7. The CDR3 here is CASSQDVRTSGRGTDTQYF. DNA for the CDR3: TGTGCCAGCAGCCAAGATGTCAGGACTAGCGGGAGAGGCACAGATACGCAGTATTTT.

This chain links TRBV6-5 with TRBJ1-5; D unclear. CDR1 is MNHEY, CDR2 SVGAGI, per germline. V dropped 8 bases and J dropped 1 base, with 15 bases sitting between them. The CDR3 totals 15 residues. CDR3 sequence reads: CASGLGVWSNQPQHF. CDR3 bases: TGTGCCAGCGGCCTTGGGGTTTGGAGCAATCAGCCCCAGCATTTT.

The chain carries TRBV13 and TRBJ2-7; D uncertain. The length of the CDR3 is 13 residues. The germline V gene has CDR1 PRHDT and CDR2 FYEKMQ (reference sequence). V was clipped by 8 bases and J by 0 bases, with 11 bases between them. The CDR3 sequence: CASGSRSSYEQYF. Written as DNA, the CDR3 is TGTGCCAGCGGCAGCAGGAGCTCCTACGAGCAGTACTTC. The entire variable domain, with the rest obtained from reference TRBV13 and TRBJ2-7, is as follows: AAGVIQSPRHLIKEKRETATLKCYPIPRHDTVYWYQQGPGQDPQFLISFYEKMQSDKGSIPDRFSAQQFSDYHSELNMSSLELGDSALYFCASGSRSSYEQYFGPGTRLTVT.

This clonotype has only one observation. The V and J genes are TRBV15 and TRBJ1-5, with D perhaps TRBD1 (6 bases). This CDR3 spans 16 amino acids. Germline V gene lookup returns CDR1 LNHNV and CDR2 YYDKDF (reference sequence). The V and J ends lost 5 bases and 0 bases respectively, with 14 bases between them. The CDR3 region has the DNA TGTGCCACCAGCCCTTTCGGGACACCTAGCAATCAGCCCCAGCATTTT. Protein product: CATSPFGTPSNQPQHF.

The chain has TRBV7-9 and TRBJ2-7, with D possibly TRBD2 on 5 matching bases. Trimming took off 5 bases at V and 3 bases at J, with 11 bases between the two ends. This CDR3 is built from 13 residues. The germline V gene encodes CDR1 SEHNR and CDR2 FQNEAQ (reference sequence). This CDR3 is CASSPAADYEQYF. CDR3 coding DNA: TGTGCCAGCAGCCCAGCGGCTGACTACGAGCAGTACTTC.

The chain carries TRBV29-1 and TRBJ1-1, with 7 bases that match TRBD1. This CDR3 comprises 12 residues. Germline CDR1 is SQVTM and CDR2 is ANQGSEA. The CDR3 DNA is TGCAGTGGACAGGCTATGAACACTGAAGCTTTCTTT. It codes for CSGQAMNTEAFF.

The chain combines TRBV29-1 with TRBJ2-3; D may be TRBD2 (5 bases). The V gene's germline CDR1 is SQVTM and CDR2 ANQGSEA. This CDR3 spans 13 amino acids. The V end was cut by 1 base, the J end by 2 bases, with 7 bases between. The CDR3 DNA sequence: TGCAGCGTTGAAGGACTACTCACAGATACGCAGTATTTT. It translates to CSVEGLLTDTQYF.

The rearrangement links TRBV27 to TRBJ2-1; D unclear. With 3 bases removed from V and 7 bases from J, the gap between germline ends came to 7 bases. Germline values: CDR1 MNHEY, CDR2 SMNVEV (reference sequence). The length of the CDR3 is 12 residues. The DNA of the CDR3 is TGTGCCAGCAGTTTGGTGGGTAATGAGCAGTTCTTC. Encoded protein: CASSLVGNEQFF.

This rearrangement joins TRBV20-1 to TRBJ2-3; TRBD1 aligns across 8 bases. Germline V gene data show CDR1 as DFQATT and CDR2 as SNEGSKA (reference sequence). The ends lost 0 bases at V and 5 bases at J; junction bases unmatched: 7. There are 15 residues in the CDR3. In DNA, the CDR3 is TGCAGTGCTAGAGATGGGCAGGGGGCTAAAGATACGCAGTATTTT. It translates to CSARDGQGAKDTQYF.

Written as DNA, the CDR3 is TGCAGTGCTAGAGATGTCGACAGGACCTACGAGCAGTACTTC. Translating gives CSARDVDRTYEQYF. V is TRBV20-1 and J is TRBJ2-7, with D maybe TRBD1 (6 bases). From germline, CDR1 is DFQATT and CDR2 SNEGSKA (reference sequence). The ends were cut back, 0 bases at V and 2 bases at J, with 11 bases in the middle. The CDR3 loop spans 14 amino acids.

V and J are TRBV9 and TRBJ1-5; 7 bases fit TRBD1. The germline CDR1 and CDR2 sequences are SGDLS and YYNGEE. V lost 5 bases to trimming and J lost 2 bases; unmatched junction nucleotides: 7. The CDR3 is made up of 15 amino acids. DNA of the CDR3: TGTGCCAGCAGTAGACAGGGTGTGGGCAATCAGCCCCAGCATTTT. Its translation: CASSRQGVGNQPQHF.

The rearrangement uses TRBV13 and TRBJ2-5; D is possibly TRBD2 (6 bases). V was shortened by 5 bases and J by 2 bases, with 15 bases between the two germline ends. This CDR3 is built from 15 residues. The germline CDR1 and CDR2 sequences are PRHDT and FYEKMQ (reference sequence). The CDR3 sequence: CASSPRYGGQETQYF. In nucleotides, the CDR3 is TGTGCCAGCAGCCCCAGATACGGGGGTCAAGAGACCCAGTACTTC.

V is TRBV5-1 and J is TRBJ2-7, with 8 nucleotides matching TRBD2. Germline CDR1 reads SGHRS; CDR2 reads YFSETQ. The CDR3 covers 11 residues. With V trimmed by 5 bases and J by 7 bases, 2 bases remained unmatched. The CDR3 DNA is TGCGCCAGCAGTAGCGGGGATGAGCAGTACTTC. It specifies CASSSGDEQYF.

The rearrangement joins TRBV23-1 to TRBJ1-1, with D perhaps TRBD1 (5 bases). TRBV23-1 is designated an ORF whose function remains uncertain. Trimming left V 4 bases short and J 5 bases short, with 17 bases between. The CDR3 consists of 15 residues. The DNA of the CDR3 is TGCGCCAGCAGTCTACGTGGGGGTAGCGGAACTGAAGCTTTCTTT. It is translated as CASSLRGGSGTEAFF.

The genes are TRBV14 and TRBJ1-1; no clear D gene. The CDR3 is made up of 11 amino acids. In germline, CDR1 is SGHDN, CDR2 FVKESK. V was pared by 4 bases and J by 5 bases, with 5 bases between. The CDR3 spells CASSPGTEAFF. The CDR3 bases are TGTGCCAGCAGCCCCGGGACTGAAGCTTTCTTT.

V gene TRBV9 combines with J gene TRBJ2-5; the D gene could be TRBD1 or TRBD2 (6 bases each). CDR3 length equals 13 residues. V shed 6 bases and J shed 4 bases, with 13 bases lying between them. The germline V gene has CDR1 SGDLS and CDR2 YYNGEE. Here the CDR3 reads CASTPEGGETQYF. In DNA, the CDR3 is TGTGCCAGCACTCCGGAGGGGGGAGAGACCCAGTACTTC.

With respect to this clonotype: One end of the junction does not line up with germline, which may come from a read error. The chain has TRBV6-5 and TRBJ1-2, with TRBD1 matching over 9 bases. Germline values: CDR1 MNHEY, CDR2 SVGAGI. The CDR3 extends over 12 amino acids. CDR3 in DNA: TGTGCCAGCAGGACTAGACAGGGGGGATCTAGATTC. Its protein is CASRTRQGGSRF.

This chain connects TRBV7-3 to TRBJ2-3, with TRBD1 matching over 7 bases. This CDR3 region has 15 residues. With 5 bases clipped from V and 2 bases from J, the junction kept 7 bases outside the gene matches. Germline V gene sequence: CDR1 SGHTA, CDR2 FQGTGA. The CDR3 DNA is TGTGCCAGCAGCCTCGGGACAGAAATCACAGATACGCAGTATTTT. Protein: CASSLGTEITDTQYF.